The next 12 T cell receptor beta chains were all read from a single sample in a study of control samples from healthy donors and cancer patients. The protocol was immunoSEQ multiplex PCR, while the TCRdb copy is restricted to in-frame clones and leaves out a portion. The data hold around 55,000 clones, with 90% to 96% observed a single time. The sample consisted of blood. The receptors shown here come from a woman aged 18-35 years in good health.

The chain carries TRBV9 and TRBJ1-2; D is perhaps TRBD1 (5 bases). This CDR3 region has 13 residues. V was trimmed by 1 base and J by 6 bases, leaving 10 bases between them. The germline CDR1 and CDR2 sequences are SGDLS and YYNGEE. Here the CDR3 DNA reads TGTGCCAGCAGCGTACCAGGGAACCATGGCTACACCTTC. Protein sequence: CASSVPGNHGYTF.

The chain employs TRBV27 and TRBJ1-2, with D hard to call. The CDR3 covers 16 residues. V was clipped by 4 bases and J by 8 bases, with 23 bases between them. CDR1 is MNHEY, CDR2 SMNVEV, per germline (reference sequence). CDR3 protein: CASSYGPGIYSEGYTF. The CDR3 bases are TGTGCCAGCAGTTACGGCCCGGGAATTTACTCTGAGGGCTACACCTTC.

The chain couples TRBV6-5 to TRBJ1-4; 9 bases agree with TRBD1. In germline, CDR1 is MNHEY, CDR2 SVGAGI. The CDR3 runs 15 residues. J was trimmed by 8 bases and V by 2 bases; bases with no gene match: 6. The CDR3 region is CASSYRDRVGEKLFF. In DNA, the CDR3 is TGTGCCAGCAGTTACCGGGACAGGGTAGGGGAAAAACTGTTTTTT.

As for this clone: The CDR3 does not end in the conserved phenylalanine or tryptophan, so this is likely a read error. The DNA is omitted, as the CDR3 cannot be located on it reliably, and the CDR3 follows TCRdb's listing. This chain uses TRBV30 with TRBJ1-4; TRBD1, the D gene given by the table, was not confirmed from the DNA. Germline CDR1 is GTSNPN and CDR2 is SVGIG (reference sequence). The CDR3 sequence runs 11 residues, both termini included. CDR3 in amino acids: CAWSVRQGAMG.

This sequence joins TRBV7-8 and TRBJ2-3, with 15 bases lining up with TRBD2. V shed 5 bases, J shed 5 bases, and the junction held 8 bases outside the gene matches. CDR3 size: 17 residues. Germline V gene sequence: CDR1 SGHVS, CDR2 FQNEAQ. As DNA, the CDR3 is TGTGCCAGCAGCCCCAGGACTAGCGGGGGGGCCAGAGATACGCAGTATTTT. Translated: CASSPRTSGGARDTQYF.

The chain has TRBV19 and TRBJ2-2, with no clear D. Trimming left V 3 bases short and J 1 base short, with 6 bases between. This CDR3 comprises 14 residues. CDR1 and CDR2 (germline): LNHDA, SQIVND (reference sequence). CDR3 sequence: CASSIGVNTGELFF. The CDR3 coding sequence is TGTGCCAGTAGTATTGGGGTGAACACCGGGGAGCTGTTTTTT.

This clone turned up a few times. The chain joins TRBV19 to TRBJ1-2; TRBD1 is a possible D gene (5 bases). The CDR3 contains 14 residues. Germline lookup yields CDR1 LNHDA and CDR2 SQIVND (reference sequence). V shed 7 bases and J shed 4 bases, with 16 bases lying between them. The CDR3 bases are TGTGCCAGTACTATCCCGGGGGTGCGCTATGGCTACACCTTC. Translated, it gives CASTIPGVRYGYTF.

V usage is TRBV6-5 and J usage is TRBJ1-1, with 10 nucleotides matching TRBD1. Per germline, CDR1 MNHEY and CDR2 SVGAGI. J gave up 8 bases and V 0 bases, and 9 bases lay outside the gene matches. The CDR3 runs to 16 residues. CDR3 in DNA: TGTGCCAGCAGTTACTCTTCGACAGGGGGCCTAATAGAAGCTTTCTTT. Its translation: CASSYSSTGGLIEAFF.

The CDR3 coding sequence is TGTGCCACCAGCAGAGATTCGGGGACAGATAATTCACCCCTCCACTTT. This translates into CATSRDSGTDNSPLHF. The rearrangement uses TRBV15 and TRBJ1-6; TRBD1 matches at 7 bases. CDR3 length equals 16 residues. After removal of 0 bases from V and 5 bases from J, the junction contained 4 bases not matched to a gene. Germline lookup yields CDR1 LNHNV and CDR2 YYDKDF (reference sequence).

The CDR3 nucleotides are TGTGCCAGCAGCGTAGAACCAGGGCCCGCCTATGGCTACACCTTC. Translation gives CASSVEPGPAYGYTF. V is TRBV9 and J is TRBJ1-2, with D perhaps TRBD1 (5 bases). The ends were cut back, 0 bases at V and 4 bases at J, with 13 bases in the middle. Germline CDR1 SGDLS, CDR2 YYNGEE. The CDR3 runs 15 residues.

The genes are TRBV11-2 and TRBJ1-2; 8 nucleotides agree with TRBD1. V was clipped by 1 base and J by 6 bases; unmatched bases: 10. The CDR3 runs to 16 residues. Germline CDR1 SGHAT, CDR2 FQNNGV. CDR3 protein: CASSLVLGRTGHGYTF. The CDR3 DNA is TGTGCCAGCAGCTTAGTCCTAGGGAGGACAGGGCATGGCTACACCTTC.

This sequence joins TRBV12-3 or TRBV12-4 and TRBJ1-1; D remains unclear. Trimming took off 5 bases at V and 5 bases at J, with 6 bases between the two ends. The CDR3 loop spans 11 amino acids. CDR3 amino acids: CASSPRTEAFF. The DNA of the CDR3 is TGTGCCAGCAGTCCTCGAACTGAAGCTTTCTTT.